The rows below give T cell receptor beta chains drawn from one sample of a study of blood T cell repertoires in COVID-19. The table came from immunoSEQ multiplex PCR; TCRdb's copy has only in-frame clones and leaves some out. This table has 250,000 to 350,000 clones, about 80% appearing once. The sequenced sample consisted of peripheral blood. Receptors originate from a person aged 65 to 85 with COVID-19, enrolled during active disease. The CDR3 runs from the conserved cysteine through the conserved F or W. The D gene is left open where the match is weak. Some rows have no size entry. The others give once, few or many, or a class for an expanded clone.

V gene: TRBV4-2
J gene: TRBJ1-3
clone size: few
D gene: TRBD1
CDR3 DNA: TGTGCCAGCAGCCGACAGGGACCTGGAAACACCATATATTTT
CDR3 protein: CASSRQGPGNTIYF

V gene: TRBV5-1
J gene: TRBJ2-1
clone size: NA
D gene: TRBD2
CDR3 DNA: TGCGCCAGCAGTTTAGAAATACTAGCGGGAGGGCCCACCTACAATGAGCAGTTCTTC
CDR3 protein: CASSLEILAGGPTYNEQFF

V gene: TRBV3-1/TRBV3-2
J gene: TRBJ1-3
clone size: few
D gene: TRBD1
CDR3 DNA: TGTGCCAGCAGCCAAGATAGGACAGGGGTACCCTCTGGAAACACCATATATTTT
CDR3 protein: CASSQDRTGVPSGNTIYF

V gene: TRBV21-1
J gene: TRBJ2-1
clone size: NA
D gene: NA
CDR3 DNA: TGTGCCAGCAGGTCGGGGGAGGAGCAGTTCTTC
CDR3 protein: CASRSGEEQFF

V gene: TRBV7-2
J gene: TRBJ1-1
clone size: NA
D gene: TRBD1
CDR3 DNA: TGTGCCAGCAGCTTAGAAACAGGGGGGACTGAAGCTTTCTTT
CDR3 protein: CASSLETGGTEAFF

V gene: TRBV7-9
J gene: TRBJ2-7
clone size: NA
D gene: NA
CDR3 DNA: TGTGCCAGCAGCCGGTCGCAAGCCTACGAGCAGTACTTC
CDR3 protein: CASSRSQAYEQYF

V gene: TRBV9
J gene: TRBJ2-1
clone size: NA
D gene: TRBD1
CDR3 DNA: TGTGCCAGCAGCGTAGATGGGACAGGATACGGTGAGCAGTTCTTC
CDR3 protein: CASSVDGTGYGEQFF

V gene: TRBV28
J gene: TRBJ1-1
clone size: NA
D gene: TRBD1
CDR3 DNA: TGTGCCAGCAGGCCTCAGGGGGCTCGCACTGAAGCTTTCTTT
CDR3 protein: CASRPQGARTEAFF

V gene: TRBV4-3
J gene: TRBJ2-2
clone size: NA
D gene: NA
CDR3 DNA: TGCGCCAGCAGCCAAGATCCAGGGGTTACCGGGGAGCTGTTTTTT
CDR3 protein: CASSQDPGVTGELFF

V gene: TRBV5-1
J gene: TRBJ1-2
clone size: NA
D gene: TRBD1
CDR3 DNA: TGCGCCAGCAGGACGACAGGGGACTATGGCTACACCTTC
CDR3 protein: CASRTTGDYGYTF

V gene: TRBV10-3
J gene: TRBJ1-3
clone size: NA
D gene: TRBD1
CDR3 DNA: TGTGCCATCAGTGACCCAAGACCTGACAGGGTCTATGGAAACACCATATATTTT
CDR3 protein: CAISDPRPDRVYGNTIYF

V gene: TRBV9
J gene: TRBJ2-3
clone size: NA
D gene: TRBD2
CDR3 DNA: TGTGCCAGCAGCGTAGAACTAGCGGGGAGCACAGATACGCAGTATTTT
CDR3 protein: CASSVELAGSTDTQYF

V gene: TRBV2
J gene: TRBJ1-2
clone size: few
D gene: NA
CDR3 DNA: TGTGCCAGCAGTGAAGTAAACTATGGCTACACCTTC
CDR3 protein: CASSEVNYGYTF

V gene: TRBV7-2
J gene: TRBJ2-7
clone size: NA
D gene: NA
CDR3 DNA: TGTGCCAGCAGCTTTTTGGAACAGGACTACGAGCAGTACTTC
CDR3 protein: CASSFLEQDYEQYF

V gene: TRBV28
J gene: TRBJ2-7
clone size: NA
D gene: NA
CDR3 DNA: TGTGCCAGCAGAACCGGGACTCTCTCCTGGGAGCAGTACTTC
CDR3 protein: CASRTGTLSWEQYF

V gene: TRBV6-5
J gene: TRBJ2-1
clone size: few
D gene: NA
CDR3 DNA: TGTGCCAGCAGTTACGCCGGGGGTTGGTCGGGTGAGCAGTTCTTC
CDR3 protein: CASSYAGGWSGEQFF

V gene: TRBV24-1
J gene: TRBJ2-1
clone size: once
D gene: TRBD2
CDR3 DNA: TGTGCCGCGGCGGTGTGGGGAAAAGCGGGAGGGTACAATGAGCAGTTCTTC
CDR3 protein: CAAAVWGKAGGYNEQFF

V gene: TRBV10-3
J gene: TRBJ2-7
clone size: NA
D gene: NA
CDR3 DNA: TGTGCCATCAGGGACTCCTCCTACGAGCAGTACTTC
CDR3 protein: CAIRDSSYEQYF

V gene: TRBV28
J gene: TRBJ2-5
clone size: NA
D gene: NA
CDR3 DNA: TGTGCCAGCACTCTGTCGACGGGGTACCAAGAGACCCAGTACTTC
CDR3 protein: CASTLSTGYQETQYF

V gene: TRBV5-4
J gene: TRBJ1-6
clone size: NA
D gene: TRBD1
CDR3 DNA: TGTGCCAGCAGCCCTGACAGGGGTGGGTCACCCCTCCACTTT
CDR3 protein: CASSPDRGGSPLHF

V gene: TRBV14
J gene: TRBJ1-4
clone size: NA
D gene: NA
CDR3 DNA: TGTGCCAGCAGCCGCAGTTTTAATGAAAAACTGTTTTTT
CDR3 protein: CASSRSFNEKLFF

V gene: TRBV18
J gene: TRBJ2-3
clone size: NA
D gene: TRBD2
CDR3 DNA: TGTGCCAGCTCACCGAGCGGGAACATAGGTACGCAGTATTTT
CDR3 protein: CASSPSGNIGTQYF

V gene: TRBV7-9
J gene: TRBJ1-2
clone size: NA
D gene: NA
CDR3 DNA: TGTGCCAGCAGCCCACCGGGGGACGGTTATTCTGGCTACACCTTC
CDR3 protein: CASSPPGDGYSGYTF

V gene: TRBV7-9
J gene: TRBJ1-1
clone size: few
D gene: TRBD1
CDR3 DNA: TGTGCCAGCAGCTCAGCATCAAGGGACAGGGCGAACACTGAAGCTTTCTTT
CDR3 protein: CASSSASRDRANTEAFF